The clone carrying this TCR beta chain appeared many times. The antigen is unknown. The germline V gene has CDR1 SEHNR and CDR2 FQNEAQ (reference sequence). The V segment lost 1 base and the J segment 4 bases; nucleotides outside the gene matches: 3. CDR3 size: 15 residues. Both iRepertoire HTBI primers and Arm-PCR of CDR3 regions were used to build the TCR beta libraries. Using its own MiXCR run on the multiplex PCR reads, TCRdb lists one record per CDR3 protein. In the table there are about 470,000 distinct CDR3 sequences, around 14% of which are singletons. The data stem from a study of regulatory T cells in long-lasting Graves disease. Study-level findings and limits: The study found TRBV28, TRBJ1-2 and TRBJ2-5 favored in persistent disease.

As to time point: newly diagnosed GD, antithyroid drugs for less than 3 months. The TCR library was made from RNA that had been extracted from PBMCs in TRIzol. Another study also made use of these data, one on T cells in Graves' hyperthyroidism and ophthalmopathy.

The clonotype was recovered from a woman in her 30s with Graves disease. Sequences were derived from peripheral blood mononuclear cells (PBMCs), sampled at new diagnosis, from a patient treated with antithyroid drugs. The chain uses TRBV7-9 and TRBJ1-4; 7 bases agree with TRBD1. The CDR3 DNA reads as TGTGCCAGCAGCTTAGAAGGGGGCATTAATGAAAAACTGTTTTTT. Translated, it gives CASSLEGGINEKLFF.